The 11 T cell receptor beta chains given below trace back to one sample, sequenced in a study of blood T cell repertoires in COVID-19. Assay used: immunoSEQ multiplex PCR; TCRdb lists only in-frame clones, some missing. This sample has about 19,000 clones, with just over 90% found just once. Sequenced material: peripheral blood. These receptors came from a human donor in a cohort sampled during active COVID-19.

The chain recombines TRBV5-1 with TRBJ2-5, with D maybe TRBD2 (7 bases). V shed 1 base and J shed 1 base, with 11 bases lying between them. The CDR3 loop spans 15 amino acids. Per germline, CDR1 SGHRS and CDR2 YFSETQ. CDR3 DNA: TGCGCCAGCAGCTTGCTGGGGGGGCCCCAAGAGACCCAGTACTTC. Protein sequence: CASSLLGGPQETQYF.

The gene calls are TRBV9 and TRBJ2-3; 9 nucleotides agree with TRBD2. Trimming at V came to 0 bases and at J to 14 bases, leaving 22 bases not matched to a gene. This CDR3 has 18 amino acids. Germline CDR1 SGDLS, CDR2 YYNGEE. CDR3 residues: CASSVGAQGGSGGNPRYF. CDR3 nucleotides: TGTGCCAGCAGCGTAGGAGCCCAGGGAGGTAGCGGGGGCAATCCGAGGTATTTT. Drawing the rest from reference TRBV9 and TRBJ2-3, the complete variable domain is DSGVTQTPKHLITATGQRVTLRCSPRSGDLSVYWYQQSLDQGLQFLIQYYNGEERAKGNILERFSAQQFPDLHSELNLSSLELGDSALYFCASSVGAQGGSGGNPRYFGPGTRLTVL.

The chain carries TRBV5-1 and TRBJ1-5; a possible D gene is TRBD1 (5 bases). Germline lookup yields CDR1 SGHRS and CDR2 YFSETQ. Trimming left V 0 bases short and J 0 bases short, with 10 bases between. This CDR3 region has 16 residues. In nucleotides, the CDR3 is TGCGCCAGCAGCTTGGCCCCGACAGATAGCAATCAGCCCCAGCATTTT. Translating gives CASSLAPTDSNQPQHF.

V usage is TRBV3-1 (or the pseudogene TRBV3-2) and J usage is TRBJ2-5, with D possibly being TRBD2 (5 bases). V gave up 3 bases and J gave up 5 bases, with 7 bases separating them. This CDR3 is built from 12 residues. The germline V gene has CDR1 LGHDT and CDR2 YNNKEL (reference sequence). CDR3 bases: TGTGCCAGCAGCCACCGCGGGGAGACCCAGTACTTC. Its protein is CASSHRGETQYF.

The rearrangement links TRBV12-5 to TRBJ2-3; 7 positions agree with TRBD2. The CDR3 runs to 15 residues. Trimming removed 6 bases from V and 0 bases from J; junction bases left unmatched: 6. The germline gives CDR1 LGHNT, CDR2 FRNRAP. The CDR3 loop reads CASGSSGASTDTQYF. The CDR3 bases are TGTGCTAGTGGCTCAAGCGGGGCTAGCACAGATACGCAGTATTTT.

This chain uses TRBV5-1 with TRBJ2-3, with TRBD2 identical over 7 bases. Germline assignment: CDR1 SGHRS and CDR2 YFSETQ. This CDR3 contains 16 residues. The trim removed 1 base at V and 2 bases at J, leaving 7 bases unmatched. CDR3 region: CASSLTLADLTDTQYF. DNA of the CDR3: TGCGCCAGCAGCTTGACCCTAGCGGACCTCACAGATACGCAGTATTTT.

V is TRBV5-6 and J is TRBJ2-1, with D perhaps matching TRBD2 (6 bases). The CDR3 is 14 residues long. Germline V gene data show CDR1 as SGHDT and CDR2 as YYEEEE. V was shortened by 1 base and J by 6 bases, with 11 bases between the two germline ends. Here the CDR3 reads CASSLSSGSNEQFF. CDR3 DNA sequence: TGTGCCAGCAGCTTGTCATCCGGGAGCAATGAGCAGTTCTTC.

The chain's CDR3 is CASSLEHYGTGVNEQYF. The DNA for the CDR3 is TGCGCCAGCAGCTTGGAACACTACGGGACAGGGGTTAACGAGCAGTACTTC. This sequence joins TRBV5-1 and TRBJ2-7; 10 bases line up with TRBD1. The V gene's germline CDR1 is SGHRS and CDR2 YFSETQ. The J segment lost 5 bases and the V segment lost 0 bases, leaving 11 bases of the junction unmatched. The CDR3 totals 17 residues.

V usage is TRBV6-5 and J usage is TRBJ1-6; D gene unclear. Germline loops: CDR1 MNHEY, CDR2 SVGAGI. V gave up 3 bases and J gave up 0 bases, with 9 bases separating them. The CDR3 runs 16 residues. CDR3 sequence reads: CASSYEVRSYNSPLHF. The CDR3 coding sequence is TGTGCCAGCAGTTATGAGGTCCGCTCCTATAATTCACCCCTCCACTTT.

The rearrangement links TRBV3-1 (or the pseudogene TRBV3-2) to TRBJ1-2; D remains ambiguous. The germline V and J ends were trimmed by 0 bases and 1 base, with 3 bases remaining between them. The CDR3 length is 13 residues. CDR1 is LGHDT and CDR2 is YNNKEL in the germline V gene (reference sequence). CDR3 amino acids: CASSQDHNYGYTF. The CDR3 DNA reads as TGTGCCAGCAGCCAAGATCATAACTATGGCTACACCTTC.

The chain combines TRBV6-1 with TRBJ2-5; D not resolved. Trimming took 2 bases from V and 5 from J, leaving 12 bases between them. CDR1 is MNHNS, CDR2 SASEGT, per germline. The CDR3 sequence is 14 residues long. The DNA of the CDR3 is TGTGCCAGCAGTGAACCGCCCCGGCGGGAGACCCAGTACTTC. Protein product: CASSEPPRRETQYF.